The 19 T cell receptor beta chains reported below all come from one sample, sequenced in a study of CXCR3-negative and CXCR3-positive naive CD8 T cells (dated by TCRdb to the late 2010s). Here is what the overall study found, with its caveats: TRB CDR3s from CXCR3-positive naive cells showed higher hydrophobicity (lower Kidera factor 4), lower energy, and higher strength and volume indices than CXCR3-negative naive cells.

Instrument on record: NextSeq 550. The Human TCR Profiling Kit (MiLaboratory) was used to make UMI-labeled 5' RACE TRB cDNA libraries. The reads underwent TCRdb reprocessing, giving one record for each CDR3 protein sequence and no DNA. The sample has tens of thousands of distinct CDR3 sequences on record. The ten top clones hold around 5% of the sample. Their antigens are not known. The sequencing sample was made of naive CXCR3+ CD8+ T cells from blood. The intended sense of this specimen's cell subset or site label: CD45RO-CCR7+CD27+CD95- naive CD8+ T cells expressing CXCR3 (TNR3+). These receptors all stem from a human donor in good health. Some clones in this sample may be carry-over from other donors' samples.

The rearrangement links TRBV19 to TRBJ2-2; the TCRdb D gene call, TRBD1, has no DNA to confirm it. The CDR3 is 17 amino acids. The germline gives CDR1 LNHDA, CDR2 SQIVND (reference sequence). CDR3 amino acids: CASSIGGGNIITGELFF.

This rearrangement joins TRBV5-1 to TRBJ1-2; checking the TCRdb D call of TRBD1 is not possible without DNA. Per the germline V gene, CDR1 is SGHRS and CDR2 is YFSETQ. The CDR3 length is 13 residues. The CDR3 protein is CASSLESGTGYTF.

V and J are TRBV7-8 and TRBJ2-3; TCRdb calls TRBD2, which cannot be checked without DNA. The CDR3 spans 16 residues. Germline values: CDR1 SGHVS, CDR2 FQNEAQ. The CDR3 sequence: CASSPGTSPRGDTQYF.

The chain has TRBV4-2 and TRBJ2-3; as DNA is missing, the TRBD1 call by TCRdb cannot be tested. CDR3 length equals 16 residues. The germline V gene encodes CDR1 LGHNA and CDR2 YNFKEQ. CDR3 loop: CASSPPGGSGTDTQYF.

The chain joins TRBV5-1 to TRBJ2-7. Germline V gives CDR1 SGHRS, CDR2 YFSETQ. The CDR3 is 14 amino acids. The CDR3 reads CASSLGVSPYEQYF.

J is TRBJ2-1 and V is TRBV5-6. This CDR3 comprises 12 residues. CDR1 SGHDT and CDR2 YYEEEE come from the germline V gene. CDR3 protein: CASSLLGIEQFF.

The chain couples TRBV29-1 to TRBJ2-1. CDR1 is SQVTM and CDR2 is ANQGSEA in the germline V gene. The CDR3 has 14 amino acids. CDR3 loop: CSAPEKLSYNEQFF.

The chain links TRBV29-1 to TRBJ2-7; the TRBD1 assignment by TCRdb is unverifiable without DNA. The germline CDR1 and CDR2 sequences are SQVTM and ANQGSEA. This CDR3 region has 15 residues. The CDR3 spells CSVEDGTGVPYEQYF.

The V call is TRBV18, the J call TRBJ1-2; the D gene TCRdb calls, TRBD1, cannot be checked with no DNA. The CDR3 is 16 amino acids. Germline lookup yields CDR1 KGHSH and CDR2 LQKENI. This CDR3 is CASSLRQYQFNYGYTF. Supplemented by reference TRBV18 and TRBJ1-2, the full variable domain reads NAGVMQNPRHLVRRRGQEARLRCSPMKGHSHVYWYRQLPEEGLKFMVYLQKENIIDESGMPKERFSAEFPKEGPSILRIQQVVRGDSAAYFCASSLRQYQFNYGYTFGSGTRLTVV.

This chain uses TRBV11-3 with TRBJ2-6; the TCRdb D gene call, TRBD1, has no DNA to confirm it. The CDR3 is 20 amino acids. Germline CDR1 is SGHNT and CDR2 is YENEEA. CDR3 protein: CASSLVSPEGAQPGANVLTF.

The chain uses TRBV5-6 and TRBJ2-1; the TCRdb call, TRBD1, lacks DNA for checking. Germline V CDR1 and CDR2: SGHDT, YYEEEE. CDR3 length equals 12 residues. CDR3 in amino acids: CASSPGDNEQFF.

J is TRBJ2-7 and V is TRBV10-3; TCRdb reports TRBD2, a call that lacks DNA to check it against. CDR3 length: 16 amino acids. Germline CDR1 ENHRY, CDR2 SYGVKD. Here the CDR3 reads CASSVQGLAGVYEQYF.

The V call is TRBV7-6, the J call TRBJ2-7; TCRdb's D gene call, TRBD1, goes unchecked for lack of DNA. Germline V lookup: CDR1 SGHVS, CDR2 FNYEAQ. The CDR3 sequence is 15 residues long. CDR3 sequence: CASSWGGDASYEQYF. Supplemented by reference TRBV7-6 and TRBJ2-7, the full variable domain reads GAGVSQSPRYKVTKRGQDVALRCDPISGHVSLYWYRQALGQGPEFLTYFNYEAQQDKSGLPNDRFSAERPEGSISTLTIQRTEQRDSAMYRCASSWGGDASYEQYFGPGTRLTVT.

The chain carries TRBV11-2 and TRBJ2-5; checking the TCRdb D call of TRBD1 is not possible without DNA. The CDR3 runs 15 residues. The V gene's germline CDR1 is SGHAT and CDR2 FQNNGV. The CDR3 spells CASSKPTGELETQYF. Full variable domain (outside the CDR3, taken from reference TRBV11-2 and TRBJ2-5): EAGVAQSPRYKIIEKRQSVAFWCNPISGHATLYWYQQILGQGPKLLIQFQNNGVVDDSQLPKDRFSAERLKGVDSTLKIQPAKLEDSAVYLCASSKPTGELETQYFGPGTRLLVL.

The rearrangement uses TRBV13 and TRBJ2-1; TCRdb reports TRBD2, a call that lacks DNA to check it against. Per the germline V gene, CDR1 is PRHDT and CDR2 is FYEKMQ (reference sequence). This CDR3 spans 13 amino acids. This chain's CDR3 is CASSLRVHNEQFF.

J is TRBJ1-1 and V is TRBV7-9. The CDR3 totals 17 residues. Germline CDR1 reads SEHNR; CDR2 reads FQNEAQ (reference sequence). The CDR3 here is CASSLGGYETMNTEAFF.

The chain employs TRBV7-9 and TRBJ2-7. Per germline, CDR1 SEHNR and CDR2 FQNEAQ (reference sequence). The CDR3 is 12 residues long. The CDR3 loop is CASSLDLWEQYF. The full variable domain, rest sourced from reference TRBV7-9 and TRBJ2-7, is DTGVSQNPRHKITKRGQNVTFRCDPISEHNRLYWYRQTLGQGPEFLTYFQNEAQLEKSRLLSDRFSAERPKGSFSTLEIQRTEQGDSAMYLCASSLDLWEQYFGPGTRLTVT.

The chain is built from TRBV7-9 and TRBJ2-7. The CDR3 has 14 residues. The V gene's germline CDR1 is SEHNR and CDR2 FQNEAQ (reference sequence). CDR3 protein: CASSTYTVTYEQYF.

V gene TRBV6-2 or TRBV6-3 combines with J gene TRBJ2-7; the TRBD1 assignment by TCRdb is unverifiable without DNA. Germline CDR1 MNHEY, CDR2 SVGEGT. The CDR3 covers 15 residues. This chain's CDR3 is CASTPGTSFLYEQYF.